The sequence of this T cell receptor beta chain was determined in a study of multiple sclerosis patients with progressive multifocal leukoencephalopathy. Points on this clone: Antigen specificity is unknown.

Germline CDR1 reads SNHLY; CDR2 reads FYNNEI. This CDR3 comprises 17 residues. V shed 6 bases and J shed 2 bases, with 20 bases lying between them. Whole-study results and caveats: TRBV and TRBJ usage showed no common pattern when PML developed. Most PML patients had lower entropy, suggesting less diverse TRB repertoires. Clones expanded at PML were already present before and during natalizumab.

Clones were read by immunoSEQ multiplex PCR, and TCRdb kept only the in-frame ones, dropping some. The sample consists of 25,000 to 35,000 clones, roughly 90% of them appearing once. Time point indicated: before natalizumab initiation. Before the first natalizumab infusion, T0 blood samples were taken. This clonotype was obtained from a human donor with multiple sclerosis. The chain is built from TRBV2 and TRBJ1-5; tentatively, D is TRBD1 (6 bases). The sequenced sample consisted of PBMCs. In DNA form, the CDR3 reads TGTGCCAGCAGCCCCCGATTAACAGGGACTGGCAATCAGCCCCAGCATTTT. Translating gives CASSPRLTGTGNQPQHF. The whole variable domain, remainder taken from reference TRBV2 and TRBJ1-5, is EPEVTQTPSHQVTQMGQEVILRCVPISNHLYFYWYRQILGQKVEFLVSFYNNEISEKSEIFDDQFSVERPDGSNFTLKIRSTKLEDSAMYFCASSPRLTGTGNQPQHFGDGTRLSIL.